This T cell receptor (beta chain) was retrieved from a study of T and B cells in COVID-19 patients. Looking at the study overall: Blood was sampled from COVID-19 patients who were either actively infected or recovered.

Multiplex PCR with BIOMED2 TRB-A/B primer pools amplified TRB rearrangements. TCRdb recomputed calls from the multiplex PCR reads with MiXCR, one row per CDR3 protein. The repertoire includes around 28,000 distinct CDR3 sequences, over 25% of them detected once, and 1.5% to 2% sits in the top ten. From blood, about 240-550 ng of genomic DNA served as TRB template. In germline, CDR1 is SGHTA, CDR2 FQGNSA. Trimming cost V 1 base and J 0 bases, with 14 bases left between them. This CDR3 region has 17 residues. This sequence was found in a human donor who had recovered from COVID-19. Specimen: blood. The V and J genes are TRBV7-2 and TRBJ2-3; D is perhaps TRBD2 (6 bases). CDR3 amino acids: CASSLVADGSSTDTQYF. Written as DNA, the CDR3 is TGTGCCAGCAGCTTAGTGGCTGACGGGAGCAGCACAGATACGCAGTATTTT.